Below, 14 T cell receptor beta chains from the same sample are listed, as sequenced in a study of spatial heterogeneity in lung cancer. Noted time point: sample taken at primary tumor resection. TCRdb redid the calling of the 5' RACE reads with MiXCR, one entry per CDR3 protein. The top ten clones hold about 16% of a sample with about 2,900 distinct CDR3 sequences, roughly 18% of them seen once. Sequenced material: normal lung tissue next to the tumor, taken at surgery. The receptors were sampled from a male donor with early-stage non-small cell lung cancer.

This clonotype rates as medium-sized. J is TRBJ2-7 and V is TRBV29-1, with D unclear. V was pared by 4 bases and J by 5 bases, with 9 bases between. The CDR3 has 11 residues. Per the germline V gene, CDR1 is SQVTM and CDR2 is ANQGSEA. CDR3 nucleotide sequence: TGCAGCGTTGGGAGCGAGCACGAGCAGTACTTC. Its translation: CSVGSEHEQYF.

The rearrangement links TRBV6-2 or TRBV6-3 to TRBJ2-1; D possibly corresponds to TRBD1 (5 bases). The CDR3 extends over 13 amino acids. Deletions cut 2 bases from V and 8 bases from J, with 10 bases between. Germline CDR1 is MNHEY and CDR2 is SVGEGT. CDR3 bases: TGTGCCAGCAGTTACGGGGCCGAGTATGAGCAGTTCTTC. Encoded protein: CASSYGAEYEQFF.

This chain uses TRBV7-2 with TRBJ1-6; D is undetermined. CDR1 and CDR2 (germline): SGHTA, FQGNSA. The ends were cut back, 1 base at V and 6 bases at J, with 7 bases in the middle. The CDR3 extends over 14 amino acids. The DNA for the CDR3 is TGTGCCAGCAGCTTAGGACTGACTAATTCACCCCTCCACTTT. Translated, it gives CASSLGLTNSPLHF.

This clonotype is judged large. The rearrangement joins TRBV6-1 to TRBJ2-7, with 9 bases fitting TRBD2. The CDR3 totals 14 residues. The V segment lost 4 bases and the J segment 2 bases; nucleotides outside the gene matches: 3. The germline V gene has CDR1 MNHNS and CDR2 SASEGT. The CDR3 loop is CASSGAGGPYEQYF. CDR3 DNA: TGTGCCAGCAGTGGAGCGGGGGGCCCCTACGAGCAGTACTTC.

V and J are TRBV2 and TRBJ1-2, with 7 nucleotides matching TRBD1. CDR1 SNHLY and CDR2 FYNNEI come from the germline V gene. This CDR3 is 15 amino acids long. J was trimmed by 5 bases and V by 5 bases; bases with no gene match: 11. CDR3 protein: CASSNRDRGLYGYTF. DNA of the CDR3: TGTGCCAGCAGTAACCGGGACAGAGGGCTGTATGGCTACACCTTC.

This clonotype showed up just a few times. The chain links TRBV7-2 to TRBJ1-1, with TRBD1 matching 8 bases. Germline V gene data show CDR1 as SGHTA and CDR2 as FQGNSA. The CDR3 spans 14 residues. Trimming cost V 3 bases and J 4 bases; bases outside gene matches: 4. CDR3 amino acids: CASSFRGLSTEAFF. In DNA form, the CDR3 reads TGTGCCAGCAGCTTCAGGGGGCTGAGCACTGAAGCTTTCTTT.

This clonotype rates as medium-sized. The genes are TRBV5-1 and TRBJ2-2; D remains ambiguous. The V end lost 5 bases, the J end lost 1 base, and 12 bases lay between the germline ends. Germline V gene sequence: CDR1 SGHRS, CDR2 YFSETQ. The CDR3 has 15 residues. The CDR3 is CASSSATQNTGELFF. The CDR3 nucleotides read TGCGCCAGCAGTTCCGCGACTCAGAACACCGGGGAGCTGTTTTTT.

By sample share, this clonotype is large (0.1 to 1%). The V call is TRBV30, the J call TRBJ1-1; 7 positions match TRBD1. The CDR3 is 15 residues long. In germline, CDR1 is GTSNPN, CDR2 SVGIG (reference sequence). Trimming took 5 bases from V and 3 from J; bases not matched to a gene: 12. The CDR3 sequence: CAWGTTTGRDTEAFF. The DNA of the CDR3 is TGTGCCTGGGGTACGACGACAGGGCGGGACACTGAAGCTTTCTTT.

By share, this clonotype ranks as medium-sized. The rearrangement joins TRBV30 to TRBJ2-3, with 8 bases lining up with TRBD2. The CDR3 has 18 amino acids. The J segment lost 5 bases and the V segment lost 4 bases, leaving 20 bases of the junction unmatched. Germline CDR1 GTSNPN, CDR2 SVGIG (reference sequence). DNA of the CDR3: TGTGCCTGGATCCTCCCCGGCGCCGGACTAGCCAAGGGAGATACGCAGTATTTT. Protein: CAWILPGAGLAKGDTQYF.

This clonotype is medium-sized (0.01 to 0.1%) within its sample. The chain uses TRBV28 and TRBJ2-1; 10 bases agree with TRBD2. The CDR3 contains 14 residues. The V gene's germline CDR1 is MDHEN and CDR2 SYDVKM. The ends lost 6 bases at V and 4 bases at J; junction bases unmatched: 3. The CDR3 DNA reads as TGTGCCAGCAGAGGACTAGCGGAATACAATGAGCAGTTCTTC. Amino acid sequence: CASRGLAEYNEQFF.

On this clonotype itself: One base away lies a much larger clone, so this may be a sequencing read error. J is TRBJ2-3 and V is TRBV14; D possibly corresponds to TRBD2 (6 bases). This CDR3 comprises 14 residues. CDR1 and CDR2 from the germline V gene are SGHDN and FVKESK. This CDR3 is CASSRLGDTYTQYF. As DNA, the CDR3 is TGTGCCAGCAGCCGACTAGGCGACACATATACGCAGTATTTT.

This clonotype rates as medium-sized (0.01 to 0.1%). The rearrangement links TRBV7-9 to TRBJ2-2; 8 bases match TRBD2. V was clipped by 5 bases and J by 3 bases; unmatched bases: 20. The CDR3 has 20 amino acids. Germline V gives CDR1 SEHNR, CDR2 FQNEAQ (reference sequence). CDR3 sequence reads: CASSTYLGDREGGHTGELFF. DNA for the CDR3: TGTGCCAGCAGCACTTATTTGGGGGACCGGGAGGGAGGACACACCGGGGAGCTGTTTTTT.

By share, this clonotype counts as medium-sized (0.01 to 0.1%). This may come from a read error, since a much larger clone is one base off. The chain is built from TRBV11-2 and TRBJ2-2; 7 nucleotides agree with TRBD2. Germline CDR1 is SGHAT and CDR2 is FQNNGV. The CDR3 is 16 amino acids. This CDR3 reads CASSRLGGSNTRELFF. DNA of the CDR3: TGTGCCAGCAGCCGACTCGGCGGGAGTAACACCCGGGAGCTGTTTTTT.

This clonotype is categorized as large. The V and J genes are TRBV20-1 and TRBJ1-1, with D perhaps TRBD1 (6 bases). The CDR3 consists of 13 residues. CDR1 and CDR2 from the germline V gene are DFQATT and SNEGSKA (reference sequence). The V and J ends lost 6 bases and 1 base respectively, with 12 bases between them. CDR3 coding DNA: TGCAGTGCAGCCAGGGACACGAACACTGAAGCTTTCTTT. This sequence encodes CSAARDTNTEAFF.